Below are 11 T cell receptor beta chains sequenced from a single sample in a study of siplizumab effects on memory and regulatory T cells. Only in-frame clones appear in the TCRdb table, and some are missing; sequencing was by immunoSEQ multiplex PCR. The data contain some 120,000 clones, roughly 94% of them singletons. Sequencing was carried out using non-Treg CD4+ T cells sorted from blood. Receptors originate from a human donor in good health.

The V call is TRBV6-1, the J call TRBJ2-1; no definite D call. CDR1 and CDR2 (germline): MNHNS, SASEGT. V lost 6 bases, J lost 5 bases, and 5 bases lay in between. The CDR3 totals 11 residues. The CDR3 sequence is CASRIHNEQFF. The CDR3 DNA follows: TGTGCCAGCAGGATACACAATGAGCAGTTCTTC.

This CDR3 is CAIRPGGGPYEQYF. Here the CDR3 DNA reads TGTGCCATCAGACCGGGGGGAGGGCCCTACGAGCAGTACTTC. This chain connects TRBV10-3 to TRBJ2-7; 7 positions agree with TRBD2. Losses at the gene ends were 6 bases for V and 2 bases for J; bases not matched to a gene: 7. CDR3 size: 14 residues. Germline assignment: CDR1 ENHRY and CDR2 SYGVKD.

This chain links TRBV9 with TRBJ2-6; D may be TRBD1 (6 bases). Germline CDR1 and CDR2: SGDLS and YYNGEE. This CDR3 comprises 17 residues. Trimming cost V 4 bases and J 6 bases, with 20 bases left between them. The CDR3 reads CASSPGPDSSVANVLTF. DNA of the CDR3: TGTGCCAGCAGCCCGGGCCCGGACAGCAGCGTGGCCAACGTCCTGACTTTC.

The V gene is TRBV6-1, the J gene TRBJ1-5; 9 positions match TRBD1. Germline V gene data show CDR1 as MNHNS and CDR2 as SASEGT. This CDR3 contains 15 residues. V trimming: 5 bases; J trimming: 5 bases; junction bases outside the gene matches: 7. The DNA for the CDR3 is TGTGCCAGCAGTTCGCGACAGGGGGTTGATCAGCCCCAGCATTTT. Protein product: CASSSRQGVDQPQHF.

This chain uses TRBV19 with TRBJ1-1; perhaps TRBD1 as D (5 bases). Per the germline V gene, CDR1 is LNHDA and CDR2 is SQIVND (reference sequence). The V gene lost 3 bases and the J gene lost 1 base, with 12 bases spanning the gap. The CDR3 extends over 15 amino acids. The CDR3 reads CASSIPTEPNTEAFF. The CDR3 coding sequence is TGTGCCAGTAGTATCCCGACAGAACCGAACACTGAAGCTTTCTTT.

This clone occurred once. The chain couples TRBV5-1 to TRBJ1-1, with 8 bases matching TRBD1. The CDR3 covers 14 residues. The V segment lost 3 bases and the J segment 7 bases; nucleotides outside the gene matches: 8. Germline V gene data show CDR1 as SGHRS and CDR2 as YFSETQ. CDR3 in DNA: TGCGCCAGCAGCTCTGACAGGGGAGTTGGTGAAGCTTTCTTT. Encoded protein: CASSSDRGVGEAFF.

V gene TRBV2 combines with J gene TRBJ2-2; 7 nucleotides agree with TRBD2. Germline-derived CDR1 and CDR2 are SNHLY and FYNNEI. Trimming removed 5 bases from V and 2 bases from J; junction bases left unmatched: 5. This CDR3 is built from 15 residues. This CDR3 is CASSRTGLNTGELFF. For the CDR3, the DNA is TGTGCCAGCAGTCGGACGGGACTAAACACCGGGGAGCTGTTTTTT.

The V and J genes are TRBV2 and TRBJ1-4, with 9 bases lining up with TRBD1. CDR1 and CDR2 (germline): SNHLY, FYNNEI. Trimming removed 6 bases from V and 7 bases from J; junction bases left unmatched: 6. The CDR3 consists of 14 residues. The CDR3 DNA sequence: TGTGCCAGCAGCCCTACAGGGGGCGGTGAAAAACTGTTTTTT. Its protein is CASSPTGGGEKLFF.

This chain links TRBV30 with TRBJ1-2, with D maybe TRBD1 (6 bases). V was shortened by 0 bases and J by 1 base, with 6 bases between the two germline ends. Looked up from germline, CDR1 is GTSNPN and CDR2 is SVGIG (reference sequence). The CDR3 runs to 13 residues. The CDR3 sequence: CAWSVDSNYGYTF. The DNA for the CDR3 is TGTGCCTGGAGTGTGGACAGTAACTATGGCTACACCTTC.

The chain carries TRBV21-1 and TRBJ2-7; the table calls TRBD2, which could not be checked here. TRBV21-1 is termed a pseudogene. The CDR3 totals 16 residues. CDR3 sequence reads: CASSKGETSGRRGQYF. The CDR3 DNA is TGTGCCAGCAGCAAAGGCGAGACTAGCGGGAGAAGGGGGCAGTACTTC.

The chain recombines TRBV7-9 with TRBJ1-1; D is unresolved. Germline V gives CDR1 SEHNR, CDR2 FQNEAQ (reference sequence). The CDR3 spans 13 residues. Trimming stripped 0 bases from V and 5 bases from J, with 7 bases between. The CDR3 DNA sequence: TGTGCCAGCAGCTTAGCAGTGTCAACTGAAGCTTTCTTT. The encoded protein is CASSLAVSTEAFF.